This record covers a single T cell receptor (beta chain). These data originate in a study of blood T cell repertoires in COVID-19. The V gene lost 7 bases and the J gene lost 1 base, with 14 bases spanning the gap. CDR3 size: 15 residues. In germline, CDR1 is SGHAT, CDR2 FQNNGV. Data came from immunoSEQ multiplex PCR; TCRdb stores just in-frame clones and leaves some out. This sample has approximately 260,000 clones; approximately 89% occur once, and the top ten carry 4.6%. This TCR was recovered from a woman between 35 and 50 years old who had recovered from COVID-19. The gene calls are TRBV11-2 and TRBJ2-1; D possibly corresponds to TRBD2 (5 bases). The source material was peripheral blood. Written as DNA, the CDR3 is TGTGCCAGCACCTCTTCGGGGTCATCCTACAATGAGCAGTTCTTC. Its protein product is CASTSSGSSYNEQFF. The whole variable domain, remainder taken from reference TRBV11-2 and TRBJ2-1, is EAGVAQSPRYKIIEKRQSVAFWCNPISGHATLYWYQQILGQGPKLLIQFQNNGVVDDSQLPKDRFSAERLKGVDSTLKIQPAKLEDSAVYLCASTSSGSSYNEQFFGPGTRLTVL.